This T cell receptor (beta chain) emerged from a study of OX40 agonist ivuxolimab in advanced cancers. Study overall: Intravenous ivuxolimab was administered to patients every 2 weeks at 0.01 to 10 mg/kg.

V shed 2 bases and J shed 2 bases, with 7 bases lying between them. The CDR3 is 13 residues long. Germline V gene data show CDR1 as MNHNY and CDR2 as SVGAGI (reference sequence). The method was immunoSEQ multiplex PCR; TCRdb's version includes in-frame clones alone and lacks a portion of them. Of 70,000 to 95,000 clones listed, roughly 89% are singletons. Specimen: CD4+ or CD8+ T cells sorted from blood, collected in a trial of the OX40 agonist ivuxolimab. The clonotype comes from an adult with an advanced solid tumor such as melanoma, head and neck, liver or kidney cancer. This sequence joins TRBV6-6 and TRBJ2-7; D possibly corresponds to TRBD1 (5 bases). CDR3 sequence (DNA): TGTGCCAGCAGTTACAAAGGGGCCTACGAGCAGTACTTC. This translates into CASSYKGAYEQYF.